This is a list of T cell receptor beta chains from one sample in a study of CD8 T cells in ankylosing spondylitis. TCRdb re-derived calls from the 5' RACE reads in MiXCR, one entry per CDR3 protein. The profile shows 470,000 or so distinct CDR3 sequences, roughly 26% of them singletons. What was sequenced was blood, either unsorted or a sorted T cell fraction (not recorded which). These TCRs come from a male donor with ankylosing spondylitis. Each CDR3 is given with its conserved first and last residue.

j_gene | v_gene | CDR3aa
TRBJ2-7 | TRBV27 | CASRQGGKFAQYF
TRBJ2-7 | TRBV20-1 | CSARTGAYPYEQYF
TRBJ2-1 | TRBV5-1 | CASSLGLAGGDEQFF
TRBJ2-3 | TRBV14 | CASSQVRAGVDTQYF
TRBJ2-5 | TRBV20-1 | CSARDLLAGETQYF
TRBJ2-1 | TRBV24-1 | CATSYSNRRNNEQFF
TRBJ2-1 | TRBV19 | CASSTRDSAQFF
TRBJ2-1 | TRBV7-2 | CASSLAGYGARNEQFF
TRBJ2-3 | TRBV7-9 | CASSPRLAGVSDTQYF
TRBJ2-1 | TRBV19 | CASNLNGLYNEQFF
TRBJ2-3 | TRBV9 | CASSVTGVRTDTQYF
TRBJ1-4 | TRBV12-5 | CASGFGAGSEKLFF
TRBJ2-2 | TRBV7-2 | CASSLMGKGNTGELFF
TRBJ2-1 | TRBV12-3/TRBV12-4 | CASRTNRVNEQFF
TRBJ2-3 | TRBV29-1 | CSVVFLGTSGTNTQYF
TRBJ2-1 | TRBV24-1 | CATSDQSSYNEQFF
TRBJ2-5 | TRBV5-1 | CASSLAQGKETQYF
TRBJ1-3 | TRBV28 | CASSSGGGNTIYF
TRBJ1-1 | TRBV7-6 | CASSNTGDTEAFF
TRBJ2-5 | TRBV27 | CASSRLAEETQYF
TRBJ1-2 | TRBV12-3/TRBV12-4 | CASSLWGKTLYGYTF
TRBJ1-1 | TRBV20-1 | CSARRTGRDTEAFF
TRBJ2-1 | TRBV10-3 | CAISESGQGIGEQFF
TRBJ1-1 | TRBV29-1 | CSAGQGFEFTEAFF
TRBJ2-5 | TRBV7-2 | CASSLGSGYLETQYF
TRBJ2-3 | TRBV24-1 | CATSDFYSGTGGDDTQYF
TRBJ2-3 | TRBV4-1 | CASSQASFTDTQYF
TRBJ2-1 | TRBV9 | CASSVGAGASYEQFF
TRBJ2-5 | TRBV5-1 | CASSLTGPQETQYF
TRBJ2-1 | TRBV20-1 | CSASGKLYNEQFF
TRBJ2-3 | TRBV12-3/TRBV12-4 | CASRLGGTGDTQYF
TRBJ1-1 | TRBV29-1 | CSVVRFEAFF
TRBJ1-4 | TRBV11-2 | CASSLVKGATEKLFF
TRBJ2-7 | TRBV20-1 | CSALGATSYEQYF
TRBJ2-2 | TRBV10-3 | CAISEPGKGADTGELFF
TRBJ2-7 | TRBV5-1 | CASSSGHLYEQYF
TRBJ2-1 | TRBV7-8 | CASSPSRTRARFEQFF
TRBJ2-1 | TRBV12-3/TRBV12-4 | CASSWGRLAVDNEQFF
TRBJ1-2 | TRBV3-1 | CASSQVWTNYGYTF
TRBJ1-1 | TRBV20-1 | CSAPRDSTWRTEAFF
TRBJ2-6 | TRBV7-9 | CAGITVSGANVLTF
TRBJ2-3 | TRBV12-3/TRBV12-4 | CATLSGGTDTQYF
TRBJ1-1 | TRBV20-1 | CSAQDRVDTEAFF
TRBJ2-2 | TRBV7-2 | CASRWTSGDTGELFF
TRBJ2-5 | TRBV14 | CASSQREDVMETQYF
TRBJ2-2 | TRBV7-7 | CASRAGPSGELFF
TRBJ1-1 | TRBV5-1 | CASSLEPGVTEAFF
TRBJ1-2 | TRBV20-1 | CSAREPQWNLAYGYTF
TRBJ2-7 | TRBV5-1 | CASSLRQGGSDEQYF
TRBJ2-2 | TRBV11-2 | CASSLVAWGQAGTGELFF
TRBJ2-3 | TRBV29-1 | CSAGGAGGVDTQYF
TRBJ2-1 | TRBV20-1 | CSKGEVAGLYNEQFF
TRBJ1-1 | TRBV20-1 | CSARETGVGTEAFF
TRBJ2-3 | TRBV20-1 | CSAGDRAMVQYF
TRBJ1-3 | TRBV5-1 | CASSGQGPAGGNTIYF
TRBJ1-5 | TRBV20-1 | CSATPGRNSNQPQHF
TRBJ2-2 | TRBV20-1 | CSARPRNTGELFF